One sample yielded the 18 T cell receptor beta chains listed below, sequenced in a study of OX40 agonist ivuxolimab in advanced cancers. Data came from immunoSEQ multiplex PCR; TCRdb stores just in-frame clones and leaves some out. This sample carries approximately 84,000 clones, approximately 90% of them seen once, and the ten largest clones take 0.8% to 1%. The sample in question was CD4+ or CD8+ T cells sorted from blood, obtained in a trial of the OX40 agonist ivuxolimab. The receptor set was obtained from an adult with an advanced solid tumor such as melanoma, head and neck, liver or kidney cancer.

This clone has just one count. The chain uses TRBV7-3 and TRBJ2-1; the D is unclear. V lost 5 bases, J lost 8 bases, and 13 bases lay in between. CDR3 length equals 13 residues. Germline-derived CDR1 and CDR2 are SGHTA and FQGTGA. The DNA for the CDR3 is TGTGCCAGCAGCCCACCCGGTGGCGATGAGCAGTTCTTC. It is translated as CASSPPGGDEQFF.

The genes are TRBV7-9 and TRBJ2-7; D is possibly TRBD2 (5 bases). Trimming took 5 bases from V and 3 from J, leaving 11 bases between them. Germline CDR1 SEHNR, CDR2 FQNEAQ (reference sequence). The CDR3 is made up of 13 amino acids. CDR3 sequence: CASSPPGIYEQYF. For the CDR3, the DNA is TGTGCCAGCAGCCCACCGGGGATCTACGAGCAGTACTTC.

V and J are TRBV7-9 and TRBJ2-5; 8 bases are a match to TRBD2. V lost 4 bases, J lost 5 bases, and 9 bases stayed unmatched. Germline loops: CDR1 SEHNR, CDR2 FQNEAQ (reference sequence). This CDR3 is built from 15 residues. The CDR3 sequence is CASSSKGLALETQYF. For the CDR3, the DNA is TGTGCCAGCAGCTCGAAAGGACTAGCTCTCGAGACCCAGTACTTC.

The chain joins TRBV4-2 to TRBJ2-1; 7 bases are shared with TRBD1. Trimming at V came to 1 base and at J to 6 bases, leaving 9 bases not matched to a gene. Germline V gene data show CDR1 as LGHNA and CDR2 as YNFKEQ. This CDR3 is 16 amino acids long. CDR3 protein: CASSQGLGGLRNEQFF. DNA of the CDR3: TGTGCCAGCAGCCAAGGCTTAGGGGGCCTTCGCAATGAGCAGTTCTTC.

The rearrangement uses TRBV6-6 and TRBJ2-5; D perhaps matches TRBD1 (6 bases). The CDR3 contains 13 residues. Germline assignment: CDR1 MNHNY and CDR2 SVGAGI (reference sequence). Trimming pared 7 bases from V and 1 base from J, leaving 10 bases between. In nucleotides, the CDR3 is TGTGCCAGCACCCGGGACACCCAAGAGACCCAGTACTTC. Its translation is CASTRDTQETQYF.

V gene TRBV11-2 combines with J gene TRBJ2-2, with D perhaps matching TRBD1 (5 bases). V lost 2 bases to trimming and J lost 1 base, with 8 bases between them. The CDR3 is 15 residues long. The germline gives CDR1 SGHAT, CDR2 FQNNGV. This CDR3 reads CASSLRQGNTGELFF. The CDR3 DNA follows: TGTGCCAGCAGCTTACGCCAGGGGAACACCGGGGAGCTGTTTTTT.

Comments on this clone: Different DNA sequences within this sample yield the same CDR3. The rearrangement joins TRBV2 to TRBJ2-3; D is ambiguous. Looked up from germline, CDR1 is SNHLY and CDR2 is FYNNEI. This CDR3 contains 15 residues. Trimming stripped 1 base from V and 0 bases from J, with 8 bases between. CDR3 DNA: TGTGCCAGCAGTGAAGTGGGTTACAGCACAGATACGCAGTATTTT. Amino acids: CASSEVGYSTDTQYF.

The chain is built from TRBV25-1 and TRBJ2-7; unclear D gene. Trimming cost V 3 bases and J 5 bases, with 11 bases left between them. The CDR3 is made up of 13 amino acids. Germline CDR1 reads MGHDK; CDR2 reads SYGVNS. The chain's CDR3 is CASSDSLLNEQYF. The CDR3 coding sequence is TGTGCCAGCAGTGACTCACTATTAAACGAGCAGTACTTC.

This chain uses TRBV6-1 with TRBJ1-2, with no clear D. The germline CDR1 and CDR2 sequences are MNHNS and SASEGT. Trimming stripped 5 bases from V and 5 bases from J, with 12 bases between. The CDR3 length is 13 residues. The CDR3 reads CASSPGQWYGYTF. The DNA of the CDR3 is TGTGCCAGCAGTCCCGGGCAGTGGTATGGCTACACCTTC.

The J gene is TRBJ1-2, the V gene TRBV6-6; D is perhaps TRBD1 (5 bases). This CDR3 has 15 residues. Trimming removed 1 base at V and 1 base at J, with 10 bases between. The germline gives CDR1 MNHNY, CDR2 SVGAGI (reference sequence). This CDR3 is CASSYYRGVNYGYTF. CDR3 bases: TGTGCCAGCAGTTACTATAGGGGTGTTAACTATGGCTACACCTTC.

The V gene is TRBV19, the J gene TRBJ1-4, with 9 bases lining up with TRBD1. Germline assignment: CDR1 LNHDA and CDR2 SQIVND (reference sequence). The CDR3 runs 13 residues. Trimming took 5 bases from V and 6 from J; bases not matched to a gene: 1. DNA of the CDR3: TGTGCCAGTAGTCGGGACAGGGATGAAAAACTGTTTTTT. Encoded protein: CASSRDRDEKLFF.

CDR3 sequence reads: CASSLRPTGANTGELFF. The CDR3 DNA is TGTGCCAGCAGCTTAAGACCGACAGGGGCGAACACCGGGGAGCTGTTTTTT. The chain links TRBV7-2 to TRBJ2-2, with TRBD1 matching 8 bases. The trim removed 2 bases at V and 0 bases at J, leaving 5 bases unmatched. The CDR3 spans 17 residues. Germline CDR1 and CDR2: SGHTA and FQGNSA.

This rearrangement joins TRBV6-5 to TRBJ1-6, with D possibly matching TRBD1 (5 bases). Trimming stripped 7 bases from V and 7 bases from J, with 14 bases between. The germline gives CDR1 MNHEY, CDR2 SVGAGI. CDR3 length: 14 amino acids. CDR3 coding DNA: TGTGCCAGCACGGCCGGGACCAAGAATTCACCCCTCCACTTT. It encodes CASTAGTKNSPLHF.

The chain uses TRBV5-1 and TRBJ1-1; a possible D gene is TRBD1 (5 bases). The CDR3 totals 15 residues. With 4 bases removed from V and 6 bases from J, the gap between germline ends came to 19 bases. Germline CDR1 SGHRS, CDR2 YFSETQ. DNA for the CDR3: TGCGCCAGCAGCCCGGTACCGGGGCCGGACCCTGAAGCTTTCTTT. Amino acids: CASSPVPGPDPEAFF.

The chain recombines TRBV18 with TRBJ2-7; D is possibly TRBD1 (6 bases). CDR1 KGHSH and CDR2 LQKENI come from the germline V gene. The CDR3 loop spans 13 amino acids. Trimming shortened V by 6 bases and J by 3 bases, and 12 bases separated the two germline ends. The CDR3: CASSPGQFYEQYF. Here the CDR3 DNA reads TGTGCCAGCTCCCCAGGACAGTTCTACGAGCAGTACTTC.

V usage is TRBV19 and J usage is TRBJ1-4; D is unclear. The CDR3 sequence is 14 residues long. In germline, CDR1 is LNHDA, CDR2 SQIVND (reference sequence). Trimming took 3 bases from V and 1 from J, leaving 6 bases between them. This CDR3 reads CASSITGTNEKLFF. CDR3 nucleotide sequence: TGTGCCAGTAGTATTACGGGAACTAATGAAAAACTGTTTTTT.

The chain has TRBV7-3 and TRBJ2-5, with 7 bases that match TRBD1. The CDR3 covers 13 residues. J gave up 5 bases and V 4 bases, and 4 bases lay outside the gene matches. Germline CDR1 and CDR2: SGHTA and FQGTGA. The CDR3 coding sequence is TGTGCCAGCAGCTCCGACAGGGACGAGACCCAGTACTTC. The encoded protein is CASSSDRDETQYF.

The genes are TRBV10-3 and TRBJ2-5, with D tentatively TRBD2 (5 bases). Germline CDR1 reads ENHRY; CDR2 reads SYGVKD. This CDR3 comprises 14 residues. V was trimmed by 4 bases and J by 1 base, leaving 10 bases between them. CDR3 in DNA: TGTGCCATCAGTGGGTCGGCGGGCCAAGAGACCCAGTACTTC. The encoded protein is CAISGSAGQETQYF.